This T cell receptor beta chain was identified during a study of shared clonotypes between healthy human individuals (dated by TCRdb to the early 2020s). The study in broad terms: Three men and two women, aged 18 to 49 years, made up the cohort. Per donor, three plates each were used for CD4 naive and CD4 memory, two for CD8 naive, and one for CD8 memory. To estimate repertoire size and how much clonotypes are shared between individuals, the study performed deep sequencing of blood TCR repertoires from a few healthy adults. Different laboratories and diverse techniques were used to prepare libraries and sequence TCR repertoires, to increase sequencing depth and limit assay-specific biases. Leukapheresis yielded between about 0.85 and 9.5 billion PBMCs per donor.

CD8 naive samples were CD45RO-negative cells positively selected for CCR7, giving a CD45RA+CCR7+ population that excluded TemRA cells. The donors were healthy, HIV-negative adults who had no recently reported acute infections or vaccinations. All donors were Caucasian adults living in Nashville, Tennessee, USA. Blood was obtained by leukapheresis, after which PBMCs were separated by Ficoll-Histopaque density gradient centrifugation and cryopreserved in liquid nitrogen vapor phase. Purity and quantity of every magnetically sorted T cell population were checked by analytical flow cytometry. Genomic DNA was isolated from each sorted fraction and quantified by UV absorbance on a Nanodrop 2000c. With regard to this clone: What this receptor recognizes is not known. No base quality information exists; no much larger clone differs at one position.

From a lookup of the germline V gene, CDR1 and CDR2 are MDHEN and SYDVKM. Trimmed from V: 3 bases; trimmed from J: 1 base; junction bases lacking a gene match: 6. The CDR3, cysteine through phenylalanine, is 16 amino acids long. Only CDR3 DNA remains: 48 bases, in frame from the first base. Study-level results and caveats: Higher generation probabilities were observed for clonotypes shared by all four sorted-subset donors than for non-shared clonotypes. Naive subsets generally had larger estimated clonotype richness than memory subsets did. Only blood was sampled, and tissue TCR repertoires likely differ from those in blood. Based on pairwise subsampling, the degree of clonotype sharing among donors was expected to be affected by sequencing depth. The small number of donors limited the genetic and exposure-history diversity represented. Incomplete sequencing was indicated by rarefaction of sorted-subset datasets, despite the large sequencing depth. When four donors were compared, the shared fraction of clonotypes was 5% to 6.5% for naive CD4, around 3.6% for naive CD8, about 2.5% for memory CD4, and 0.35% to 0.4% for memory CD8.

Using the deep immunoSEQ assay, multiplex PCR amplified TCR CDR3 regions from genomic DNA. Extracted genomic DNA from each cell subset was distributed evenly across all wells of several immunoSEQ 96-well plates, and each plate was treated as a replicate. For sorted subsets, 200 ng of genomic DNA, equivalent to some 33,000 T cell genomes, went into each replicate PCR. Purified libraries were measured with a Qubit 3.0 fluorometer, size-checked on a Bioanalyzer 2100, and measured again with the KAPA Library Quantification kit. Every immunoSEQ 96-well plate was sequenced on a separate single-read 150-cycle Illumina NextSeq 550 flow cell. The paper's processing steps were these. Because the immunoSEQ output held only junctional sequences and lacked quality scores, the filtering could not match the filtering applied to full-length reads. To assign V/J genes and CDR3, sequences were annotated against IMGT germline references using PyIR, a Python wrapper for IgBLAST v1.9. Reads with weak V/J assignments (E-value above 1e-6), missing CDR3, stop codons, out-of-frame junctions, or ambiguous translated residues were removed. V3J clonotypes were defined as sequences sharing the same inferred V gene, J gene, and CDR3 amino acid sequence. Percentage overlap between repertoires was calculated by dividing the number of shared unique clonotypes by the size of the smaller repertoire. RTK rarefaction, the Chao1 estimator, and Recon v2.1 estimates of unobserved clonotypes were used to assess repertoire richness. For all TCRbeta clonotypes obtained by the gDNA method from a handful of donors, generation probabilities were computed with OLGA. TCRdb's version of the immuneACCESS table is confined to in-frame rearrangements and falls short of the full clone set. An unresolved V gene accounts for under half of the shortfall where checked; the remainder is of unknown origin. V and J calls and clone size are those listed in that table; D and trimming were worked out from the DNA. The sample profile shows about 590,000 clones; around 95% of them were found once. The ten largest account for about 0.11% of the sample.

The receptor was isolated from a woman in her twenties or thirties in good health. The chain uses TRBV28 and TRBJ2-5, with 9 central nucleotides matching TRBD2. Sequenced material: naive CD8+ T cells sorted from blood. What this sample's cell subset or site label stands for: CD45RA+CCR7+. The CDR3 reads CASSLFAGGSQETQYF. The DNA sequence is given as TGTGCCAGCAGTTTGTTCGCGGGAGGGTCCCAAGAGACCCAGTACTTC.